The entry below describes one T cell receptor (beta chain). Germline lookup yields CDR1 SGHVS and CDR2 FQNEAQ. V gave up 1 base and J gave up 5 bases, with 12 bases separating them. The CDR3 length is 14 residues. The sample originates from a study of control samples from healthy donors and cancer patients. TCRdb keeps only in-frame clones here, not all; method: immunoSEQ multiplex PCR. The sample lists 150,000 to 200,000 clones, about 90% seen once, with more than 10% in the top ten. The chain combines TRBV7-8 with TRBJ2-7; D possibly corresponds to TRBD1 (5 bases). This TCR was recovered from a man aged 30 to 45 in good health. The sample was blood. CDR3 amino acids: CASSLDGRADEQYF. Here the CDR3 DNA reads TGTGCCAGCAGCTTAGATGGCAGGGCGGACGAGCAGTACTTC.